One sample yielded the 31 T cell receptor beta chains listed below, sequenced in a study of CD8 T cells in ankylosing spondylitis. General study results and limits: Blood from ankylosing spondylitis patients appeared to carry a characteristic roughly 8-variant TCR beta motif.

Their antigens remain unidentified. TCRdb reanalysed the 5' RACE reads using MiXCR and keeps one entry per CDR3 protein. The sample consists of 650,000 to 800,000 distinct CDR3 sequences, around 19% of them appearing once. The sequenced sample was blood, either unsorted or a sorted T cell fraction (not recorded which). The receptor set was obtained from a male donor with ankylosing spondylitis.

This clonotype appeared a few times. This chain joins TRBV4-3 and TRBJ2-1; 12 nucleotides align to TRBD2. The CDR3 contains 14 residues. Trimming cost V 3 bases and J 8 bases; bases outside gene matches: 2. Germline loops: CDR1 LGHNA, CDR2 YSLEER. In nucleotides, the CDR3 is TGCGCCAGCAGCCACGGGACTAGCGGGTATGAGCAGTTCTTC. It translates to CASSHGTSGYEQFF.

The chain uses TRBV30 and TRBJ1-2; D perhaps matches TRBD1 (5 bases). Germline assignment: CDR1 GTSNPN and CDR2 SVGIG (reference sequence). This CDR3 is 12 amino acids long. Trimming took 5 bases from V and 4 from J, leaving 11 bases between them. The CDR3 DNA sequence: TGTGCCTGGGCCGACAGCCTCTATGGCTACACCTTC. Translated, it gives CAWADSLYGYTF.

This chain connects TRBV4-3 to TRBJ2-7; the match to TRBD1 covers 9 bases. CDR3 length: 18 amino acids. Germline V gene lookup returns CDR1 LGHNA and CDR2 YSLEER. The junction had 10 bases not matched to a gene; V was cut back by 0 bases and J by 1 base. The CDR3 nucleotides are TGCGCCAGCAGCCAAGATAGACTATCCGGGACAGGGTCCTACGAGCAGTACTTC. This sequence encodes CASSQDRLSGTGSYEQYF.

This clonotype appeared many times. V gene TRBV7-9 combines with J gene TRBJ1-1; D is unresolved. The germline CDR1 and CDR2 sequences are SEHNR and FQNEAQ (reference sequence). This CDR3 spans 12 amino acids. V was trimmed by 6 bases and J by 5 bases, leaving 10 bases between them. The CDR3 loop is CASSPSGTEAFF. The CDR3 DNA reads as TGTGCCAGCAGTCCCAGCGGAACTGAAGCTTTCTTT.

V usage is TRBV30 and J usage is TRBJ2-1; D gene uncertain. Per the germline V gene, CDR1 is GTSNPN and CDR2 is SVGIG (reference sequence). The CDR3 is 13 amino acids. Trimming took 3 bases from V and 3 from J, leaving 9 bases between them. CDR3 nucleotides: TGTGCCTGGAGAGGCTGGGACTACAATGAGCAGTTCTTC. Translation gives CAWRGWDYNEQFF.

The chain joins TRBV2 to TRBJ1-5; D gene ambiguous. The V gene's germline CDR1 is SNHLY and CDR2 FYNNEI. CDR3 length equals 14 residues. The V gene lost 5 bases and the J gene lost 4 bases, with 12 bases spanning the gap. CDR3 nucleotides: TGTGCCAGCAGTCCGGCAAAGTCGAATCAGCCCCAGCATTTT. This gives the protein CASSPAKSNQPQHF.

This clonotype has more than one count but fewer than ten. The V call is TRBV10-3, the J call TRBJ1-2; D remains ambiguous. Germline CDR1 and CDR2: ENHRY and SYGVKD. V gave up 0 bases and J gave up 8 bases, with 10 bases separating them. The CDR3 spans 13 residues. This CDR3 reads CAISESASQGYTF. CDR3 nucleotides: TGTGCCATCAGTGAGTCCGCATCGCAGGGCTACACCTTC.

The rearrangement links TRBV7-3 to TRBJ2-3; 13 bases agree with TRBD2. The CDR3 runs 16 residues. Germline CDR1 reads SGHTA; CDR2 reads FQGTGA. Trimming at V came to 5 bases and at J to 2 bases, leaving 4 bases not matched to a gene. The CDR3 is CASSPGLAGNTDTQYF. Written as DNA, the CDR3 is TGTGCCAGCAGCCCGGGACTAGCGGGAAACACAGATACGCAGTATTTT.

The J gene is TRBJ1-2, the V gene TRBV12-3 or TRBV12-4, with 8 bases identical to TRBD1. This CDR3 contains 17 residues. V was clipped by 5 bases and J by 4 bases; unmatched bases: 15. CDR3 region: CASSPSRDPGGSYGYTF. In DNA, the CDR3 is TGTGCCAGCAGTCCGAGCCGGGACCCAGGGGGCAGCTATGGCTACACCTTC.

In its sample, this clonotype was seen many times. The chain employs TRBV20-1 and TRBJ1-5; 11 bases line up with TRBD1. Germline-derived CDR1 and CDR2 are DFQATT and SNEGSKA (reference sequence). V dropped 3 bases and J dropped 4; count of bases not matched to a gene: 8. The CDR3 has 16 residues. CDR3 nucleotides: TGCAGTGCTAGTGTGGACAGGGGGCGTGGGAATCAGCCCCAGCATTTT. Translated, it gives CSASVDRGRGNQPQHF.

This clonotype appeared a few times. The chain links TRBV2 to TRBJ1-6; D may be TRBD1 (5 bases). The CDR3 loop spans 14 amino acids. In germline, CDR1 is SNHLY, CDR2 FYNNEI. With 6 bases removed from V and 9 bases from J, the gap between germline ends came to 15 bases. The CDR3 region is CASRFAGGSSPLHF. The DNA for the CDR3 is TGTGCCAGCAGATTTGCCGGGGGTAGTTCACCCCTCCACTTT.

This clonotype was seen many times. V and J are TRBV12-3 or TRBV12-4 and TRBJ1-4, with unresolved D. Trimming cost V 0 bases and J 7 bases, with 9 bases left between them. The CDR3 extends over 14 amino acids. CDR3 amino acids: CASSLALFGEKLFF. The CDR3 DNA reads TGTGCCAGCAGTTTAGCCCTTTTTGGTGAAAAACTGTTTTTT.

This clonotype was counted a few times. The chain recombines TRBV20-1 with TRBJ2-3, with D possibly being TRBD1 (5 bases). V gave up 3 bases and J gave up 3 bases, with 10 bases separating them. The V gene's germline CDR1 is DFQATT and CDR2 SNEGSKA (reference sequence). The CDR3 is 13 residues long. The CDR3 here is CSARTVGTDTQYF. In nucleotides, the CDR3 is TGCAGTGCTAGGACAGTGGGGACAGATACGCAGTATTTT.

The rearrangement uses TRBV3-1 and TRBJ2-3; 13 nucleotides align to TRBD2. The CDR3 is 17 residues long. Per the germline V gene, CDR1 is LGHDT and CDR2 is YNNKEL (reference sequence). V gave up 4 bases and J gave up 2 bases; unmatched junction bases: 6. CDR3 DNA sequence: TGTGCCAGCAGCCCACTGACTAGCGGGGGGAACACAGATACGCAGTATTTT. Amino acids: CASSPLTSGGNTDTQYF.

DNA for the CDR3: TGTGCCAGCAGTCACCCGGCAGGGGGTAACACTGAAGCTTTCTTT. Translating gives CASSHPAGGNTEAFF. V usage is TRBV12-3 or TRBV12-4 and J usage is TRBJ1-1; 7 nucleotides align to TRBD1. The CDR3 extends over 15 amino acids. Trimming took 5 bases from V and 2 from J; bases not matched to a gene: 8.

J is TRBJ2-5 and V is TRBV7-9; no reliable D call. Germline V gene lookup returns CDR1 SEHNR and CDR2 FQNEAQ (reference sequence). Between the trimmed V and J ends, which lost 1 base and 5 bases, there was a span of 11 bases. The CDR3 has 14 residues. The DNA for the CDR3 is TGTGCCAGCAGCTTAGTAACTTTGGGGGAGACCCAGTACTTC. The encoded protein is CASSLVTLGETQYF.

This rearrangement joins TRBV28 to TRBJ2-7; no definite D call. The CDR3 contains 16 residues. Germline CDR1 and CDR2: MDHEN and SYDVKM. Trimming removed 6 bases at V and 2 bases at J, with 20 bases between. The CDR3 spells CASSSTASGPPYEQYF. CDR3 coding DNA: TGTGCCAGCAGCTCAACCGCCTCGGGTCCGCCCTACGAGCAGTACTTC.

The rearrangement links TRBV6-5 to TRBJ2-7, with 8 bases identical to TRBD1. Looked up from germline, CDR1 is MNHEY and CDR2 is SVGAGI. The CDR3 spans 14 residues. The ends lost 6 bases at V and 3 bases at J; junction bases unmatched: 7. CDR3 DNA sequence: TGTGCCAGCAGGGACTCAGGGGGCGACTACGAGCAGTACTTC. Protein product: CASRDSGGDYEQYF.

The chain recombines TRBV7-2 with TRBJ2-5; 8 bases align to TRBD2. Trimming cost V 5 bases and J 9 bases; bases outside gene matches: 14. The germline V gene has CDR1 SGHTA and CDR2 FQGNSA. This CDR3 region has 15 residues. DNA of the CDR3: TGTGCCAGCAGCACCCCCGGGAGGGGACGTCGGGCCCAGTACTTC. Translation gives CASSTPGRGRRAQYF. The variable domain in full, with the rest retrieved from reference TRBV7-2 and TRBJ2-5, is GAGVSQSPSNKVTEKGKDVELRCDPISGHTALYWYRQSLGQGLEFLIYFQGNSAPDKSGLPSDRFSAERTGGSVSTLTIQRTQQEDSAVYLCASSTPGRGRRAQYFGPGTRLLVL.

This clonotype was seen ten or more times. J is TRBJ2-3 and V is TRBV12-3 or TRBV12-4; D possibly corresponds to TRBD1 (6 bases). The CDR3 has 14 amino acids. V dropped 5 bases and J dropped 6 bases, with 15 bases sitting between them. The CDR3 DNA reads as TGTGCCAGCAGTGACCGGGACAAAATTGATACGCAGTATTTT. Translating gives CASSDRDKIDTQYF.

This clonotype was seen many times. The chain recombines TRBV4-1 with TRBJ1-1; D remains unclear. The CDR3 runs to 15 residues. Trimming cost V 3 bases and J 1 base, with 12 bases left between them. The V gene's germline CDR1 is MGHRA and CDR2 YSYEKL. The DNA of the CDR3 is TGCGCCAGCAGCCAGTCTCTTGTATCGAACACTGAAGCTTTCTTT. The encoded protein is CASSQSLVSNTEAFF.

The V gene is TRBV7-8, the J gene TRBJ2-3; 7 bases line up with TRBD2. The junction had 6 bases not matched to a gene; V was cut back by 5 bases and J by 1 base. This CDR3 region has 15 residues. The germline gives CDR1 SGHVS, CDR2 FQNEAQ. The CDR3 nucleotides read TGTGCCAGCAGCCCCCGAAGCGGGGGCACAGATACGCAGTATTTT. Its protein is CASSPRSGGTDTQYF.

On this clonotype: An end of the junction does not agree with germline; a read error may underlie this. The chain has TRBV20-1 and TRBJ2-7; TRBD2 agrees at 9 bases. CDR1 DFQATT and CDR2 SNEGSKA come from the germline V gene (reference sequence). The CDR3 sequence is 15 residues long. The CDR3 is CSARALAGRSYEQCF. CDR3 DNA sequence: TGCAGTGCTAGAGCACTAGCGGGCCGCTCCTACGAGCAGTGCTTC.

This chain connects TRBV25-1 to TRBJ1-4; D unclear. CDR3 length: 14 residues. CDR1 is MGHDK, CDR2 SYGVNS, per germline. V was pared by 6 bases and J by 7 bases, with 15 bases between. The CDR3 region has the DNA TGTGCCAGCAGGGGTCCACCCTGGGGTGAAAAACTGTTTTTT. This translates into CASRGPPWGEKLFF. The full variable domain, in which reference TRBV25-1 and TRBJ1-4 provide the parts outside the CDR3, is EADIYQTPRYLVIGTGKKITLECSQTMGHDKMYWYQQDPGMELHLIHYSYGVNSTEKGDLSSESTVSRIRTEHFPLTLESARPSHTSQYLCASRGPPWGEKLFFGSGTQLSVL.

This clonotype appeared a few times. CDR3 protein: CASSLSSGEGSYNEQFF. The CDR3 DNA follows: TGTGCCAGCAGCCTCTCAAGCGGGGAGGGTTCCTACAATGAGCAGTTCTTC. The chain employs TRBV3-1 and TRBJ2-1; 7 bases are a match to TRBD2. This CDR3 has 17 residues. Unmatched junction bases numbered 10, after V lost 4 bases and J lost 1 base. Germline CDR1 reads LGHDT; CDR2 reads YNNKEL (reference sequence).

The chain has TRBV5-4 and TRBJ2-5; 7 bases fit TRBD1. The CDR3 loop spans 13 amino acids. V shed 3 bases and J 5 bases; nucleotides not matched to a gene: 4. CDR1 SGHNT and CDR2 YYREEE come from the germline V gene (reference sequence). In DNA, the CDR3 is TGTGCCAGCAGCTGGGGGACAGAGGAGACCCAGTACTTC. Translation gives CASSWGTEETQYF.

The rearrangement joins TRBV28 to TRBJ2-4, with D maybe TRBD1 (6 bases). The V gene lost 3 bases and the J gene lost 8 bases, with 17 bases spanning the gap. Germline assignment: CDR1 MDHEN and CDR2 SYDVKM. This CDR3 region has 15 residues. As DNA, the CDR3 is TGTGCCAGCAGTTTCCTCAGGGGTGGCTTGGACATTCAGTACTTC. Amino acid sequence: CASSFLRGGLDIQYF.

The chain recombines TRBV12-3 or TRBV12-4 with TRBJ1-5; D is unclear. Trimming shortened V by 7 bases and J by 6 bases, and 13 bases separated the two germline ends. The CDR3 loop spans 13 amino acids. This CDR3 is CASKIDRGQPQHF. CDR3 nucleotides: TGTGCCAGCAAGATAGACCGGGGTCAGCCCCAGCATTTT.

The chain links TRBV29-1 to TRBJ2-7; 8 nucleotides align to TRBD1. V gave up 5 bases and J gave up 3 bases; unmatched junction bases: 6. CDR1 is SQVTM, CDR2 ANQGSEA, per germline. The CDR3 has 13 amino acids. Here the CDR3 reads CSVIDRGSYEQYF. The DNA of the CDR3 is TGCAGCGTTATAGACAGGGGAAGCTACGAGCAGTACTTC.

Ten or more counts support this clonotype. V gene TRBV20-1 combines with J gene TRBJ2-7; the match to TRBD1 covers 10 bases. V trimming: 4 bases; J trimming: 1 base; junction bases outside the gene matches: 4. The CDR3 is made up of 14 amino acids. Germline V gene sequence: CDR1 DFQATT, CDR2 SNEGSKA (reference sequence). CDR3 region: CSATSGQGSYEQYF. The CDR3 DNA reads as TGCAGTGCTACCTCGGGACAGGGGTCCTACGAGCAGTACTTC.

The chain has TRBV29-1 and TRBJ2-7; TRBD2 matches at 10 bases. Germline trimming cut 5 bases from V and 2 bases from J; bases unmatched to any gene: 15. This CDR3 is 17 amino acids long. Per germline, CDR1 SQVTM and CDR2 ANQGSEA. CDR3 in amino acids: CSVSPSGSPFRTYEQYF. For the CDR3, the DNA is TGCAGCGTTAGCCCTAGCGGGAGCCCATTCAGGACCTACGAGCAGTACTTC.